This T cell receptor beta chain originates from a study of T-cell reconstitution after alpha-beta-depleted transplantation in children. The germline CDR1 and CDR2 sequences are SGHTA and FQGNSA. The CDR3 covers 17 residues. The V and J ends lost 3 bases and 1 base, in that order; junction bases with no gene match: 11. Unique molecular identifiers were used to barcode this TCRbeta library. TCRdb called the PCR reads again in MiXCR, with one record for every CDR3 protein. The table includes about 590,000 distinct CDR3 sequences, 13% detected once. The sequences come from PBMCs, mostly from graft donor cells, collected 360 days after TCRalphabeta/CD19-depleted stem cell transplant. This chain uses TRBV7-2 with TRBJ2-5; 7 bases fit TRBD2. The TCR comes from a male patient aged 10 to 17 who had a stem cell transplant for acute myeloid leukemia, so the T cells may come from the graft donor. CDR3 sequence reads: CASSFRRVSGAQETQYF. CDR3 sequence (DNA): TGTGCCAGCAGCTTTCGGCGCGTAAGCGGGGCCCAAGAGACCCAGTACTTC.